This T cell receptor beta chain was sequenced for a study of control samples from healthy donors and cancer patients. Per the germline V gene, CDR1 is SGHNT and CDR2 is YYREEE (reference sequence). The CDR3 spans 15 residues. V was clipped by 0 bases and J by 8 bases, with 17 bases between them. Assay used: immunoSEQ multiplex PCR; TCRdb lists only in-frame clones, some missing. The sample carries 130,000 to 150,000 clones, about 94% recorded once. The clonotype comes from a man aged 55 to 70 with colorectal cancer. Sequenced: PBMCs. The genes are TRBV5-4 and TRBJ1-2; D is perhaps TRBD1 (6 bases). CDR3 coding DNA: TGTGCCAGCAGCTTGGGACGCGGGACAACCCAGGGCTACACCTTC. Protein: CASSLGRGTTQGYTF.